What follows are 13 T cell receptor beta chains derived from one specimen sequenced in a study of blood T cell repertoires in COVID-19. Generated by immunoSEQ multiplex PCR, the TCRdb table keeps only in-frame clones and is missing some. The data show approximately 300,000 clones, around 84% seen once. Sequences were obtained from PBMCs or T cells enriched from blood (not recorded which). These receptors were obtained from a woman in her 30s who had been exposed to COVID-19.

V and J are TRBV2 and TRBJ1-2; D is unclear. Trimming shortened V by 5 bases and J by 4 bases, and 14 bases separated the two germline ends. There are 14 residues in the CDR3. Germline CDR1 reads SNHLY; CDR2 reads FYNNEI. CDR3 nucleotide sequence: TGTGCCAGCAGTTACAGTGAAGGGAGCTATGGCTACACCTTC. Its translation: CASSYSEGSYGYTF.

This clone was recorded many times. The chain recombines TRBV9 with TRBJ2-7, with D unresolved. The CDR3 totals 15 residues. The V end lost 0 bases, the J end lost 0 bases, and 10 bases lay between the germline ends. Germline V gene lookup returns CDR1 SGDLS and CDR2 YYNGEE. CDR3 in DNA: TGTGCCAGCAGCGTAGATGCAGATCCCTCCTACGAGCAGTACTTC. This gives the protein CASSVDADPSYEQYF.

The chain joins TRBV18 to TRBJ1-1, with 8 bases identical to TRBD1. Germline CDR1 is KGHSH and CDR2 is LQKENI. CDR3 size: 16 residues. The V segment lost 2 bases and the J segment 1 base; nucleotides outside the gene matches: 6. The CDR3 region is CASSPMTGAKNTEAFF. The CDR3 bases are TGTGCCAGCTCACCAATGACAGGGGCCAAGAACACTGAAGCTTTCTTT.

The chain recombines TRBV4-3 with TRBJ1-1; D perhaps matches TRBD1 (5 bases). V lost 4 bases and J lost 1, with 13 bases in between. The CDR3 has 15 residues. CDR1 LGHNA and CDR2 YSLEER come from the germline V gene. The CDR3 DNA reads TGCGCCAGCAGCCTCCAAATACAGGCGAACACTGAAGCTTTCTTT. It is translated as CASSLQIQANTEAFF.

The genes are TRBV3-1 (or the pseudogene TRBV3-2) and TRBJ2-1, with 8 bases matching TRBD2. The germline V gene encodes CDR1 LGHDT and CDR2 YNNKEL (reference sequence). Trimming cost V 1 base and J 1 base; bases outside gene matches: 18. The CDR3 is made up of 21 amino acids. The CDR3 DNA reads TGTGCCAGCAGCCAAGGCCCCAAAACGGGAGGGCCGATTTGGTCCTACAATGAGCAGTTCTTC. The encoded protein is CASSQGPKTGGPIWSYNEQFF.

This sequence joins TRBV29-1 and TRBJ1-1; no definite D call. V was pared by 6 bases and J by 7 bases, with 24 bases between. This CDR3 region has 15 residues. Looked up from germline, CDR1 is SQVTM and CDR2 is ANQGSEA. The CDR3 is CSVQVRKLVVGEAFF. The CDR3 coding sequence is TGCAGCGTGCAGGTCCGGAAACTGGTTGTTGGTGAAGCTTTCTTT.

This rearrangement joins TRBV27 to TRBJ1-1, with D possibly TRBD1 on 6 matching bases. The germline V gene encodes CDR1 MNHEY and CDR2 SMNVEV (reference sequence). V was trimmed by 5 bases and J by 0 bases, leaving 10 bases between them. The CDR3 consists of 14 residues. The CDR3: CASSEDRLNTEAFF. CDR3 DNA: TGTGCCAGCAGTGAGGACAGACTGAACACTGAAGCTTTCTTT.

The rearrangement links TRBV28 to TRBJ2-1; no firm D call. The CDR3 loop spans 15 amino acids. The ends were cut back, 0 bases at V and 4 bases at J, with 10 bases in the middle. Germline V gene data show CDR1 as MDHEN and CDR2 as SYDVKM. The CDR3 coding sequence is TGTGCCAGCAGTTTATGGCCTAGTGGGTACAATGAGCAGTTCTTC. Protein: CASSLWPSGYNEQFF.

The V call is TRBV28, the J call TRBJ1-5; the D gene is possibly TRBD1 (6 bases). The germline gives CDR1 MDHEN, CDR2 SYDVKM. The CDR3 consists of 14 residues. V shed 10 bases and J shed 4 bases, with 17 bases lying between them. CDR3 sequence reads: CATDSVDRNQPQHF. CDR3 nucleotide sequence: TGTGCCACCGATTCAGTGGACAGAAATCAGCCCCAGCATTTT.

This clone showed up just once. The V gene is TRBV4-3, the J gene TRBJ2-3; 8 bases are shared with TRBD2. V lost 8 bases to trimming and J lost 5 bases; unmatched junction nucleotides: 0. The CDR3 runs 11 residues. Germline V gene lookup returns CDR1 LGHNA and CDR2 YSLEER. CDR3: CASRGGDTQYF. The CDR3 DNA reads TGCGCCAGCCGGGGGGGAGATACGCAGTATTTT.

The chain uses TRBV29-1 and TRBJ1-2, with unresolved D. Germline values: CDR1 SQVTM, CDR2 ANQGSEA. The CDR3 covers 13 residues. V gave up 7 bases and J gave up 4 bases, with 16 bases separating them. The CDR3 loop is CSDLPGGGYGYTF. DNA for the CDR3: TGCAGCGACCTGCCAGGAGGTGGCTATGGCTACACCTTC.

The CDR3 loop is CASSRSGGTETQYF. The CDR3 nucleotides read TGTGCCAGCAGCCGAAGCGGGGGGACAGAGACCCAGTACTTC. The chain joins TRBV7-8 to TRBJ2-5; 9 positions agree with TRBD2. Germline loops: CDR1 SGHVS, CDR2 FQNEAQ. V dropped 5 bases and J dropped 4; count of bases not matched to a gene: 5. The CDR3 covers 14 residues.

This chain joins TRBV11-2 and TRBJ2-2; 11 bases map to TRBD2. Unmatched junction bases numbered 5, after V lost 7 bases and J lost 1 base. CDR1 is SGHAT and CDR2 is FQNNGV in the germline V gene. The CDR3 contains 16 residues. Here the CDR3 reads CASILAGGRNTGELFF. The CDR3 DNA sequence: TGTGCCAGCATTCTAGCGGGGGGCCGGAACACCGGGGAGCTGTTTTTT.